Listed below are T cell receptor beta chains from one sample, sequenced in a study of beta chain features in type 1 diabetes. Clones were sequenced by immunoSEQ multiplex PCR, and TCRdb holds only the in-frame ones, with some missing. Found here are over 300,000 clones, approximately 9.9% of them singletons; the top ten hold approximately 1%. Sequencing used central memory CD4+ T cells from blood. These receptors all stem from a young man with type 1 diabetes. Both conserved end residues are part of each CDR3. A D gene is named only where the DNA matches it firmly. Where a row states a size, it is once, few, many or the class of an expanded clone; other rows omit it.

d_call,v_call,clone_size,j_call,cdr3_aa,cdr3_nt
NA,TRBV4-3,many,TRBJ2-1,CASSQVPGAEQFF,TGCGCCAGCAGCCAAGTACCGGGAGCCGAGCAGTTCTTC
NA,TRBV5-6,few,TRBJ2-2,CASSYRDLNTGELFF,TGTGCCAGCAGCTACAGGGACCTGAACACCGGGGAGCTGTTTTTT
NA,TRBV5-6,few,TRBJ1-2,CASSSLGETNYGYTF,TGTGCCAGCAGCTCACTCGGGGAGACTAACTATGGCTACACCTTC
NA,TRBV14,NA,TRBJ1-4,CASSQDGGRRQEKLFF,TGTGCCAGCAGCCAAGATGGGGGACGGCGACAGGAAAAACTGTTTTTT
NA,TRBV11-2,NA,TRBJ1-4,CASSGPGHEKLFF,TGTGCCAGCAGCGGGCCGGGACATGAAAAACTGTTTTTT
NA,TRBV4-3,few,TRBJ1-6,CASSQAGTQSSYNSPLHF,TGCGCCAGCAGCCAAGCGGGGACGCAAAGCTCCTATAATTCACCCCTCCACTTT
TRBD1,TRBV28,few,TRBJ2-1,CASRKDRRTYNEQFF,TGTGCCAGCAGGAAGGACAGGAGAACCTACAATGAGCAGTTCTTC
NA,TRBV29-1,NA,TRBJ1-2,CSVLEGYTF,TGCAGCGTTCTGGAGGGCTACACCTTC
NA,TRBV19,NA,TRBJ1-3,CASTRNSGNTIYF,TGTGCCAGTACCCGTAACTCTGGAAACACCATATATTTT
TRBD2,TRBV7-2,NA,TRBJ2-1,CASSLAGGGDEQFF,TGTGCCAGCAGCTTAGCCGGGGGAGGGGATGAGCAGTTCTTC
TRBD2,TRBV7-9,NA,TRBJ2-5,CASSVWGSGEQETQYF,TGTGCCAGCAGCGTTTGGGGGAGCGGGGAACAAGAGACCCAGTACTTC
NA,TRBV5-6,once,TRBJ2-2,CASSIPGTGELFF,TGTGCCAGCAGCATCCCGGGGACCGGGGAGCTGTTTTTT
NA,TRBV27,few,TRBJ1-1,CASSTTPQNTEAFF,TGTGCCAGCAGCACAACACCACAGAACACTGAAGCTTTCTTT
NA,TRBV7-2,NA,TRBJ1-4,CASSLALGGNHEKLFF,TGTGCCAGCAGCTTAGCGCTGGGGGGTAATCATGAAAAACTGTTTTTT
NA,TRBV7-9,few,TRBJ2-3,CASSPLATDTQYF,TGTGCCAGCAGCCCGTTAGCCACAGATACGCAGTATTTT
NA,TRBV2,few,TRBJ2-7,CASNINRVIYEQYF,TGTGCCAGCAACATCAACAGGGTAATCTACGAGCAGTACTTC
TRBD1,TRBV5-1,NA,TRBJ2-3,CASSLTGFGTDTQYF,TGCGCCAGCAGCCTGACAGGGTTCGGCACAGATACGCAGTATTTT
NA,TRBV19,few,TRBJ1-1,CASSMPGTRSAFF,TGTGCCAGTAGTATGCCCGGGACACGATCAGCTTTCTTT
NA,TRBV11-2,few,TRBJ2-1,CASSPGASLGNEQFF,TGTGCCAGCAGCCCCGGCGCGTCGTTGGGCAATGAGCAGTTCTTC
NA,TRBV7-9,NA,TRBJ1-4,CASSLVGHSEKLFF,TGTGCCAGCAGCTTAGTGGGGCATTCGGAAAAACTGTTTTTT
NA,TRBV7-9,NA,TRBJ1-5,CASSLGVQPQHF,TGTGCCAGCAGCTTGGGGGTTCAGCCCCAGCATTTT
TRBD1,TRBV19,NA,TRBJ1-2,CASSGQEPHGYTF,TGTGCCAGTAGTGGACAGGAGCCCCATGGCTACACCTTC
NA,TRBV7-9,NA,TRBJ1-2,CASSLGSGTQGYTF,TGTGCCAGCAGCTTAGGGTCGGGCACACAGGGCTACACCTTC
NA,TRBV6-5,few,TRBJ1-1,CASSVGRRIEAFF,TGTGCCAGCAGTGTGGGGCGACGGATAGAAGCTTTCTTT
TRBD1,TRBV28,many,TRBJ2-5,CASSLTGQLQETQYF,TGTGCCAGCAGTTTAACGGGACAGCTCCAAGAGACCCAGTACTTC
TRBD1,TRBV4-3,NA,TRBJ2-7,CASSQGTGQSSYEQYF,TGCGCCAGCAGCCAAGGGACAGGGCAGTCTTCCTACGAGCAGTACTTC
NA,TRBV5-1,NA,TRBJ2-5,CASSSSGRGETQYF,TGCGCCAGCAGCTCGTCGGGAAGAGGAGAGACCCAGTACTTC
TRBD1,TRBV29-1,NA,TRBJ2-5,CSARTGQETQYF,TGCAGCGCCCGGACAGGGCAAGAGACCCAGTACTTC
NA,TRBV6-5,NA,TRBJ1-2,CASSSGRGYTF,TGTGCCAGCAGTTCGGGCAGGGGCTACACCTTC
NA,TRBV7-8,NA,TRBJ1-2,CASSLEVGSGYTF,TGTGCCAGCAGCTTAGAGGTCGGTTCGGGCTACACCTTC
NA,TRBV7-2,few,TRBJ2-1,CASSALNGGSYNEQFF,TGTGCCAGCAGCGCCCTGAACGGGGGTTCCTACAATGAGCAGTTCTTC
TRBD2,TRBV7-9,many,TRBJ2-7,CASSSGGSYEQYF,TGTGCCAGCTCAAGCGGGGGGAGTTACGAGCAGTACTTC
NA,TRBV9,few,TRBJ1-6,CASSVEGASYNSPLHF,TGTGCCAGCAGCGTAGAAGGGGCCAGCTATAATTCACCCCTCCACTTT